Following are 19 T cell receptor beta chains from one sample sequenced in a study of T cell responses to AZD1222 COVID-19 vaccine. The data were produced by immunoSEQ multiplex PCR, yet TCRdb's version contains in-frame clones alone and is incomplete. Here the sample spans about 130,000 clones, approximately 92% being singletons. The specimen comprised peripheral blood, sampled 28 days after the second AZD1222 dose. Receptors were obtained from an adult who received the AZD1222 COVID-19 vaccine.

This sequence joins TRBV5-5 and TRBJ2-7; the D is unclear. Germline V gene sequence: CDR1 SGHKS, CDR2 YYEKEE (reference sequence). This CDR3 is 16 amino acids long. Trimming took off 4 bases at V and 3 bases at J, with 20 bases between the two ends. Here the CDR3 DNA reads TGTGCCAGCAGCCGGTCGGACGCGCCTACTGGCTACGAGCAGTACTTC. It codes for CASSRSDAPTGYEQYF.

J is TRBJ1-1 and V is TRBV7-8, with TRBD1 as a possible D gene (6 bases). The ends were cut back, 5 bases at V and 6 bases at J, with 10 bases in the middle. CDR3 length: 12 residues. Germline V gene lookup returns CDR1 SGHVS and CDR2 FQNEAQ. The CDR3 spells CASSQAGAEAFF. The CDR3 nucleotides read TGTGCCAGCAGCCAAGCAGGGGCTGAAGCTTTCTTT.

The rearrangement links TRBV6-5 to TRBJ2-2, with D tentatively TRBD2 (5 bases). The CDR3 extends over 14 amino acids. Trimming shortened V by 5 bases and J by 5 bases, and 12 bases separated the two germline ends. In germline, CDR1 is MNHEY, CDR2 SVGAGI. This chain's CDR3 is CASSRTLSTGELFF. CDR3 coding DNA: TGTGCCAGCAGTCGGACTCTGAGTACCGGGGAGCTGTTTTTT.

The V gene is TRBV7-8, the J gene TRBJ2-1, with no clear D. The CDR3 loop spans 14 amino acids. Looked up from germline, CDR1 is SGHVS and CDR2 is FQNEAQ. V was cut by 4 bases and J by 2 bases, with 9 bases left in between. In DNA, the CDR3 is TGTGCCAGCAGCTCGCCCTGGGCCTACAATGAGCAGTTCTTC. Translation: CASSSPWAYNEQFF.

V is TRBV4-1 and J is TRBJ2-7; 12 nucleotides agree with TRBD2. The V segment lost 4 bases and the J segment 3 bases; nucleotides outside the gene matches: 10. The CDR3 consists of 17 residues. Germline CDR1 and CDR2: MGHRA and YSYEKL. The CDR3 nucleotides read TGCGCCAGCAGCCTACCCCGACTAGCGGGGGACCTCTACGAGCAGTACTTC. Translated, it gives CASSLPRLAGDLYEQYF.

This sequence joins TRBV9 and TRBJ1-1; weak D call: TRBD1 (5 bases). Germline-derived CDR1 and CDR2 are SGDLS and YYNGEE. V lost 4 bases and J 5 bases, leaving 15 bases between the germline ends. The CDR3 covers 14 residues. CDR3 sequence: CASSPSGGWTEAFF. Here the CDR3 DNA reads TGTGCCAGCAGCCCAAGTGGGGGGTGGACTGAAGCTTTCTTT.

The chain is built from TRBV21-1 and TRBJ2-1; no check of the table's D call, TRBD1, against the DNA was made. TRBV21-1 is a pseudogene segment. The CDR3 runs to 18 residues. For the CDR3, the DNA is TGTGCCAGCAGCAAAGCCCTACCTCTAGGACAGGGGGACAATGAGCAGTTCTTC. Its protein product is CASSKALPLGQGDNEQFF.

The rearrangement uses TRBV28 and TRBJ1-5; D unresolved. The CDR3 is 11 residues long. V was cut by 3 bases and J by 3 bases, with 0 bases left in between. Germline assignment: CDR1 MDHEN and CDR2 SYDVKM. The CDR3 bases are TGTGCCAGCAGTTTCAATCAGCCCCAGCATTTT. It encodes CASSFNQPQHF.

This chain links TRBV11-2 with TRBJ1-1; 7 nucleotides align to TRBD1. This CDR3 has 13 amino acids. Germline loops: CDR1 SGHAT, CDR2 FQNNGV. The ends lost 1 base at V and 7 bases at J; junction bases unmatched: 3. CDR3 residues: CASSLAGQLEAFF. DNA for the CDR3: TGTGCCAGCAGCTTAGCGGGACAGCTTGAAGCTTTCTTT.

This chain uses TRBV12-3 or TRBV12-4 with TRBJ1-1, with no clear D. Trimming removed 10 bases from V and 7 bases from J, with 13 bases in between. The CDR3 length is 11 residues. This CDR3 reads CATSVLDEAFF. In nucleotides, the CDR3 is TGTGCCACCTCGGTCCTGGATGAAGCTTTCTTT.

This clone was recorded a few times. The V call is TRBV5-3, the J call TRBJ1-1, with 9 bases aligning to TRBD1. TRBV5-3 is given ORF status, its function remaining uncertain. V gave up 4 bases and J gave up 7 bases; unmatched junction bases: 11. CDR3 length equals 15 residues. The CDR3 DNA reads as TGTGCCAGAAGCCAATCGAGGACAGGGGTTAGTGAAGCTTTCTTT. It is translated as CARSQSRTGVSEAFF.

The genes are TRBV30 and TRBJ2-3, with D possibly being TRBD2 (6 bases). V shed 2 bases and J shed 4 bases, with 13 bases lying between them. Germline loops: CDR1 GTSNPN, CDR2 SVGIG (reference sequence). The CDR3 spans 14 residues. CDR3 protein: CAWSLLAVSDTQYF. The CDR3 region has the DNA TGTGCCTGGAGTTTGTTAGCGGTATCAGATACGCAGTATTTT.

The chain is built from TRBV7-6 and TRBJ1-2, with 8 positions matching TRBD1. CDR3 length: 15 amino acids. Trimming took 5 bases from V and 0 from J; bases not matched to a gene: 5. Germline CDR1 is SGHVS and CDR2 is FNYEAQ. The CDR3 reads CASSPRQGTNYGYTF. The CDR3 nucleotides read TGTGCCAGCAGCCCCCGACAGGGGACTAACTATGGCTACACCTTC.

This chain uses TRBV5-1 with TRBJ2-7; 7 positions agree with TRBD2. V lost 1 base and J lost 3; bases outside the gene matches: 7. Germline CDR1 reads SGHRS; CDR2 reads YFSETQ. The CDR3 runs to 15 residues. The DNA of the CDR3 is TGCGCCAGCAGCTTGTGGGGGGGAGGTGGCTACGAGCAGTACTTC. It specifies CASSLWGGGGYEQYF.

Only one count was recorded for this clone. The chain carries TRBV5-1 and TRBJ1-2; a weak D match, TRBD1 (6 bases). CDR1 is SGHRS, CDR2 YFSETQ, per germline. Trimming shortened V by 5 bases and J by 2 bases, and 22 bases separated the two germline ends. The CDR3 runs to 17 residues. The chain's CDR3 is CASRPVPGQSLNYGYTF. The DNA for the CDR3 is TGCGCCAGCAGACCAGTTCCGGGACAATCCCTAAACTATGGCTACACCTTC.

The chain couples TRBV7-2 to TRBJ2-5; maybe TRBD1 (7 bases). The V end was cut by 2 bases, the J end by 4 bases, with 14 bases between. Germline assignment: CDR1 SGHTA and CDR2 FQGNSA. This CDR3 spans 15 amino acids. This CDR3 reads CASSLRTGGAETQYF. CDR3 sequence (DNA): TGTGCCAGCAGCTTAAGGACAGGCGGGGCAGAGACCCAGTACTTC.

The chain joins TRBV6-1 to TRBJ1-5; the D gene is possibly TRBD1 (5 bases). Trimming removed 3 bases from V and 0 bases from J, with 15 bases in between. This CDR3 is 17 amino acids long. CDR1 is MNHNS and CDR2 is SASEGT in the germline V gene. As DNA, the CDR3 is TGTGCCAGCAGTGATAATCTGGGGGATTATAGCAATCAGCCCCAGCATTTT. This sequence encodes CASSDNLGDYSNQPQHF.

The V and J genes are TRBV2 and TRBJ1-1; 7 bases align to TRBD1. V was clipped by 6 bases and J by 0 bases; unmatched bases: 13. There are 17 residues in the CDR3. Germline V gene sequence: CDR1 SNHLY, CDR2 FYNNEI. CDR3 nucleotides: TGTGCCAGCAGGCCAAAGACAGGGATAATCATGAACACTGAAGCTTTCTTT. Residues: CASRPKTGIIMNTEAFF.

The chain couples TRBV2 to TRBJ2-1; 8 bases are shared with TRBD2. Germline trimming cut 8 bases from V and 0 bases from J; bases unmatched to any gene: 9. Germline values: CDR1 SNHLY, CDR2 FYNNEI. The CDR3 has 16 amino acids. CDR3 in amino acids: CASVKTSGSSYNEQFF. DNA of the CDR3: TGTGCCAGCGTTAAAACTAGCGGATCCTCCTACAATGAGCAGTTCTTC.